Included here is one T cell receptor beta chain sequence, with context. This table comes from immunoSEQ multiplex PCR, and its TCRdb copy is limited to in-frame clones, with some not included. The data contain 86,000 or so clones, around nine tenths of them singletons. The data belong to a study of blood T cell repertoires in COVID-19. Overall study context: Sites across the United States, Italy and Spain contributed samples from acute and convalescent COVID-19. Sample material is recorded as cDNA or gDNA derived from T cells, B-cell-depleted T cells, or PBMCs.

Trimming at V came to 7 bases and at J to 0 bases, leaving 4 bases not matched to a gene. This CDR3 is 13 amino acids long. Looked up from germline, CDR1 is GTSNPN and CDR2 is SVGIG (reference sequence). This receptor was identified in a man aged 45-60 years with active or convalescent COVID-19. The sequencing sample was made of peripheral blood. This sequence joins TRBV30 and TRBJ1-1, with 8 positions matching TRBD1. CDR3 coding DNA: TGTGCCTCCACCAGGGGGCTGAACACTGAAGCTTTCTTT. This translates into CASTRGLNTEAFF. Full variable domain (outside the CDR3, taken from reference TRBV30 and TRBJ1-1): SQTIHQWPATLVQPVGSPLSLECTVEGTSNPNLYWYRQAAGRGLQLLFYSVGIGQISSEVPQNLSASRPQDRQFILSSKKLLLSDSGFYLCASTRGLNTEAFFGQGTRLTVV.